This passage covers 27 T cell receptor beta chains from one sample sequenced in a study of spatial heterogeneity in lung cancer. Time point denoted: blood at routine non-recurrence follow-up after resection. Sequencing was performed on whole RNA extracted from tumor and nontumor lung tissue, or from frozen PBMC, and the material was left unsorted. TCRdb re-called the 5' RACE reads with MiXCR, one entry per CDR3 protein. The data show some 110,000 distinct CDR3 sequences, 9% to 15% seen once. Sample: PBMCs, taken at follow-up. Receptor source: a male donor with early-stage non-small cell lung cancer.

This clonotype came up many times. The chain combines TRBV6-1 with TRBJ2-1, with 11 bases that match TRBD2. Germline V gene data show CDR1 as MNHNS and CDR2 as SASEGT. V dropped 6 bases and J dropped 5; count of bases not matched to a gene: 15. The CDR3 totals 18 residues. The CDR3 region has the DNA TGTGCCAGCAGAGTTTTCCCCCTTGTAGCGGGGGGGCACAATGAGCAGTTCTTC. Translating gives CASRVFPLVAGGHNEQFF.

This clonotype was observed a few times. The chain uses TRBV28 and TRBJ1-3; no reliable D call. Germline V gene sequence: CDR1 MDHEN, CDR2 SYDVKM. The CDR3 has 16 residues. Trimming removed 5 bases from V and 0 bases from J, with 14 bases in between. The CDR3: CASSGGSRSSGNTIYF. The CDR3 region has the DNA TGTGCCAGCAGTGGTGGCAGCCGTAGCTCTGGAAACACCATATATTTT.

This chain links TRBV3-1 with TRBJ2-7; D is tentatively TRBD1 or TRBD2 (5 bases each). Germline V gives CDR1 LGHDT, CDR2 YNNKEL (reference sequence). The CDR3 sequence is 14 residues long. The V end was cut by 10 bases, the J end by 1 base, with 17 bases between. The CDR3 DNA sequence: TGTGCCACAATTCCGGGACCGAAATCCTACGAGCAGTACTTC. It encodes CATIPGPKSYEQYF.

Ten or more counts support this clonotype. The chain carries TRBV20-1 and TRBJ2-3; 9 bases fit TRBD2. Germline V gene sequence: CDR1 DFQATT, CDR2 SNEGSKA (reference sequence). J was trimmed by 5 bases and V by 3 bases; bases with no gene match: 9. The CDR3 is 15 amino acids. CDR3 amino acids: CSASPGGGALDTQYF. CDR3 nucleotides: TGCAGTGCTAGTCCGGGCGGGGGGGCCCTAGATACGCAGTATTTT.

This clonotype was detected a few times. The J gene is TRBJ1-6, the V gene TRBV7-9; a weak D match, TRBD1 (6 bases). CDR3 length: 17 residues. Germline CDR1 and CDR2: SEHNR and FQNEAQ (reference sequence). V lost 5 bases, J lost 3 bases, and 17 bases lay in between. Here the CDR3 DNA reads TGTGCCAGCAGCACCAGGGGCCAGGGATTCTATAATTCACCCCTCCACTTT. This codes for CASSTRGQGFYNSPLHF.

The chain uses TRBV2 and TRBJ2-1; D remains ambiguous. Germline V gene data show CDR1 as SNHLY and CDR2 as FYNNEI. Trimming cost V 9 bases and J 8 bases, with 11 bases left between them. The CDR3 extends over 11 amino acids. For the CDR3, the DNA is TGTGCCAGTACTTTGGGGTATGAGCAGTTCTTC. Translating it yields CASTLGYEQFF.

This clonotype was detected many times. The genes are TRBV27 and TRBJ1-5, with 7 nucleotides matching TRBD1. Trimming took 5 bases from V and 2 from J; bases not matched to a gene: 3. Germline values: CDR1 MNHEY, CDR2 SMNVEV (reference sequence). This CDR3 is 14 amino acids long. The CDR3 here is CASSRQGGNQPQHF. The CDR3 DNA is TGTGCCAGCAGTCGACAGGGCGGCAATCAGCCCCAGCATTTT.

This clonotype was observed once. The chain uses TRBV11-2 and TRBJ1-5; D unresolved. The CDR3 contains 13 residues. Trimming cost V 1 base and J 5 bases, with 6 bases left between them. Germline V gives CDR1 SGHAT, CDR2 FQNNGV. Here the CDR3 DNA reads TGTGCCAGCAGCTTAGCCTCCCATCAGCCCCAGCATTTT. Translated: CASSLASHQPQHF.

The sample holds many counts of this clonotype. The genes are TRBV12-3 or TRBV12-4 and TRBJ2-3; perhaps TRBD2 as D (5 bases). The CDR3 consists of 13 residues. V was shortened by 5 bases and J by 1 base, with 7 bases between the two germline ends. This CDR3 is CASSTRGTDTQYF. The CDR3 DNA reads TGTGCCAGCAGTACTAGGGGCACAGATACGCAGTATTTT.

This clonotype was detected a few times. The J gene is TRBJ2-7, the V gene TRBV12-3 or TRBV12-4; the D is unclear. This CDR3 is 14 amino acids long. V was clipped by 5 bases and J by 3 bases, with 14 bases between them. This CDR3 reads CASSNLGDRYEQYF. In DNA form, the CDR3 reads TGTGCCAGCAGTAACTTGGGCGACCGCTACGAGCAGTACTTC.

In this sample, this clonotype turned up many times. This chain uses TRBV20-1 with TRBJ1-1; D is unresolved. CDR3 length: 10 amino acids. CDR1 and CDR2 (germline): DFQATT, SNEGSKA (reference sequence). The V and J ends lost 0 bases and 6 bases respectively, with 2 bases between them. The CDR3 region has the DNA TGCAGTGCTAGAGAGCCTGAAGCTTTCTTT. It codes for CSAREPEAFF.

This clonotype was seen a handful of times. This chain connects TRBV5-1 to TRBJ1-2, with 7 bases fitting TRBD1. With 0 bases clipped from V and 5 bases from J, the junction kept 7 bases outside the gene matches. Germline values: CDR1 SGHRS, CDR2 YFSETQ. The CDR3 covers 15 residues. CDR3 in amino acids: CASSLGTGLLYGYTF. The CDR3 DNA follows: TGCGCCAGCAGCTTGGGGACAGGCCTTCTATATGGCTACACCTTC. The full variable domain, completed using reference TRBV5-1 and TRBJ1-2, is KAGVTQTPRYLIKTRGQQVTLSCSPISGHRSVSWYQQTPGQGLQFLFEYFSETQRNKGNFPGRFSGRQFSNSRSEMNVSTLELGDSALYLCASSLGTGLLYGYTFGSGTRLTVV.

The chain combines TRBV6-6 with TRBJ2-7, with unresolved D. This CDR3 has 13 residues. V was pared by 7 bases and J by 0 bases, with 10 bases between. Germline V CDR1 and CDR2: MNHNY, SVGAGI (reference sequence). CDR3 loop: CASTRYSSYEQYF. CDR3 coding DNA: TGTGCCAGCACCCGTTATAGCTCCTACGAGCAGTACTTC.

This clonotype turned up a few times. The chain uses TRBV10-1 and TRBJ2-2, with TRBD2 matching 8 bases. This CDR3 has 14 residues. Germline V gene lookup returns CDR1 WNHNN and CDR2 SYGVQD (reference sequence). Unmatched junction bases numbered 8, after V lost 4 bases and J lost 10 bases. The CDR3 sequence is CASSASGGFQELFF. For the CDR3, the DNA is TGCGCCAGCAGTGCCTCGGGAGGGTTTCAGGAGCTGTTTTTT.

The rearrangement joins TRBV12-3 or TRBV12-4 to TRBJ2-7, with 8 bases fitting TRBD1. The CDR3 length is 13 residues. Trimming cost V 6 bases and J 3 bases; bases outside gene matches: 4. The CDR3 nucleotides read TGTGCCAGCAGGCTAACAGGGGGCTACGAGCAGTACTTC. Translation: CASRLTGGYEQYF.

The chain joins TRBV20-1 to TRBJ2-3, with D unclear. This CDR3 comprises 13 residues. The ends were cut back, 2 bases at V and 4 bases at J, with 10 bases in the middle. The germline V gene encodes CDR1 DFQATT and CDR2 SNEGSKA (reference sequence). CDR3 protein: CSARLPTSDTQYF. The DNA of the CDR3 is TGCAGTGCTAGACTACCCACTTCAGATACGCAGTATTTT.

This clonotype was picked up a small number of times. V and J are TRBV7-2 and TRBJ1-1; no clear D gene. The V gene's germline CDR1 is SGHTA and CDR2 FQGNSA. Trimming took off 5 bases at V and 3 bases at J, with 25 bases between the two ends. The CDR3 has 18 residues. Here the CDR3 reads CASSPPFGEFLRDTEAFF. CDR3 DNA sequence: TGTGCCAGCAGCCCCCCCTTTGGGGAGTTCCTTCGGGACACTGAAGCTTTCTTT.

This chain uses TRBV7-3 with TRBJ2-2; TRBD2 matches at 11 bases. Per the germline V gene, CDR1 is SGHTA and CDR2 is FQGTGA. This CDR3 has 15 residues. The V segment lost 8 bases and the J segment 4 bases; nucleotides outside the gene matches: 6. CDR3 bases: TGTGCCAGCGGAGATAGCGGGGGGGCCACCGGGGAGCTGTTTTTT. It translates to CASGDSGGATGELFF.

This clonotype was recorded many times. The CDR3 loop is CSVVQQSTDTQYF. In nucleotides, the CDR3 is TGCAGCGTTGTCCAACAGAGCACAGATACGCAGTATTTT. V and J are TRBV29-1 and TRBJ2-3, with no clear D. From germline, CDR1 is SQVTM and CDR2 ANQGSEA. There are 13 residues in the CDR3. Trimming stripped 4 bases from V and 0 bases from J, with 8 bases between.

This clonotype came up a few times. J is TRBJ1-1 and V is TRBV28; 8 bases are a match to TRBD1. Germline trimming cut 4 bases from V and 1 base from J; bases unmatched to any gene: 2. Germline V lookup: CDR1 MDHEN, CDR2 SYDVKM. The CDR3 extends over 14 amino acids. The chain's CDR3 is CASSSGTGNTEAFF. Written as DNA, the CDR3 is TGTGCCAGCAGTTCCGGGACAGGGAACACTGAAGCTTTCTTT.

This clonotype has a single count. This chain joins TRBV9 and TRBJ2-3; D unresolved. This CDR3 contains 14 residues. The germline V gene encodes CDR1 SGDLS and CDR2 YYNGEE. V was trimmed by 4 bases and J by 1 base, leaving 10 bases between them. The CDR3 nucleotides are TGTGCCAGCAGCTCCATCGAGCGCACAGATACGCAGTATTTT. Encoded protein: CASSSIERTDTQYF.

The rearrangement joins TRBV28 to TRBJ1-1; TRBD1 might be the D (6 bases). The germline V and J ends were trimmed by 6 bases and 6 bases, with 14 bases remaining between them. The CDR3 is 13 amino acids. Germline V CDR1 and CDR2: MDHEN, SYDVKM. The CDR3 here is CASRKTGSPEAFF. The CDR3 region has the DNA TGTGCCAGCAGAAAAACAGGGTCCCCTGAAGCTTTCTTT. The whole variable domain, remainder taken from reference TRBV28 and TRBJ1-1, is DVKVTQSSRYLVKRTGEKVFLECVQDMDHENMFWYRQDPGLGLRLIYFSYDVKMKEKGDIPEGYSVSREKKERFSLILESASTNQTSMYLCASRKTGSPEAFFGQGTRLTVV.

The chain has TRBV19 and TRBJ2-3; 9 bases map to TRBD2. After removal of 9 bases from V and 0 bases from J, the junction contained 4 bases not matched to a gene. The CDR3 sequence is 14 residues long. Per the germline V gene, CDR1 is LNHDA and CDR2 is SQIVND (reference sequence). This CDR3 is CASGLATSTDTQYF. Written as DNA, the CDR3 is TGTGCCAGCGGACTAGCGACGAGCACAGATACGCAGTATTTT.

This clonotype occurred a few times. This chain links TRBV10-3 with TRBJ1-6; TRBD1 matches 9 bases. The junction had 3 bases not matched to a gene; V was cut back by 6 bases and J by 9 bases. Germline assignment: CDR1 ENHRY and CDR2 SYGVKD. The length of the CDR3 is 13 residues. The CDR3 DNA follows: TGTGCCATCAGACCGGGACAGGGTTCACCCCTCCACTTT. Translation: CAIRPGQGSPLHF.

The J gene is TRBJ2-5, the V gene TRBV5-1; possibly TRBD2 for D (6 bases). CDR1 and CDR2 from the germline V gene are SGHRS and YFSETQ. Trimming shortened V by 4 bases and J by 5 bases, and 15 bases separated the two germline ends. The CDR3 has 14 residues. CDR3 loop: CASSPGLSGETQYF. CDR3 coding DNA: TGCGCCAGCAGCCCGGGACTCAGCGGGGAGACCCAGTACTTC.

This clonotype was counted ten times or more. This chain's CDR3 is CAISGQGAGEQYF. Written as DNA, the CDR3 is TGTGCCATCAGCGGACAGGGGGCGGGGGAGCAGTACTTC. This sequence joins TRBV10-3 and TRBJ2-7; 11 nucleotides line up with TRBD1. The ends lost 6 bases at V and 7 bases at J; junction bases unmatched: 5. The CDR3 contains 13 residues. Germline V gives CDR1 ENHRY, CDR2 SYGVKD.

The J gene is TRBJ2-1, the V gene TRBV5-1; 7 bases map to TRBD1. Trimming removed 4 bases from V and 10 bases from J; junction bases left unmatched: 5. This CDR3 comprises 12 residues. Per the germline V gene, CDR1 is SGHRS and CDR2 is YFSETQ. The CDR3 loop reads CASSPPDREQFF. The DNA of the CDR3 is TGCGCCAGCAGCCCTCCGGACAGGGAGCAGTTCTTC.